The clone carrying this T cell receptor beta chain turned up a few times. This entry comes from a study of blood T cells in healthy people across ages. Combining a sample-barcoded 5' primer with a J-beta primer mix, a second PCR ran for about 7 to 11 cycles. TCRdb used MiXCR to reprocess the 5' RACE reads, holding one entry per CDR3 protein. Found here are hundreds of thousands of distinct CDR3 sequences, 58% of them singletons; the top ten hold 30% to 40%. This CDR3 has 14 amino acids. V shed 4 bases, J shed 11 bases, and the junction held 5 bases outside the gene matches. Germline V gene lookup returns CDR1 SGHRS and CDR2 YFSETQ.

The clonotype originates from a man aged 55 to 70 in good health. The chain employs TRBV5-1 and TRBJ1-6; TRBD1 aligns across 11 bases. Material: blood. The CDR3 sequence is CASSVGTGGTPLHF. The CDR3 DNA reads TGCGCCAGCAGCGTCGGGACAGGGGGGACACCCCTCCACTTT.